This T cell receptor beta chain was captured in a study of blood T cells in healthy people across ages. Notes on the study in general: The study found more naive CD4+ cells and higher diversity in long-lived than aged donors. While age rose, TCR beta diversity per million T cells dropped in a roughly linear way.

PBMCs, at least 6.5 million per sample, were isolated. A J-beta primer mix and a sample-barcoded 5' primer were used in a second PCR of about 6 to 12 cycles. Each CDR3 protein gets one entry after TCRdb re-called the 5' RACE reads with MiXCR. Of about 1.4 million distinct CDR3 sequences in the sample, approximately 63% are singletons; the top ten hold more than 6%. Trimming took off 8 bases at V and 4 bases at J, with 15 bases between the two ends. The germline V gene has CDR1 SGHTA and CDR2 FQGNSA. The length of the CDR3 is 14 residues. Concerning this clonotype itself: Its specificity is unknown.

The genes are TRBV7-2 and TRBJ2-1; TRBD2 might be the D (5 bases). This clonotype was sampled from a man aged 18 to 30 in good health. Specimen: blood. Here the CDR3 DNA reads TGTGCCAGCTGGGGAGACTGGGTATACAATGAGCAGTTCTTC. Translation: CASWGDWVYNEQFF. The full variable domain, its missing parts supplied by reference TRBV7-2 and TRBJ2-1, is GAGVSQSPSNKVTEKGKDVELRCDPISGHTALYWYRQSLGQGLEFLIYFQGNSAPDKSGLPSDRFSAERTGGSVSTLTIQRTQQEDSAVYLCASWGDWVYNEQFFGPGTRLTVL.